This TCR beta chain was found in a study of blood T cells in healthy people across ages. This clonotype was detected once. The antigen is undetermined. Study conclusions and caveats: The unknown donor CMV status may have confounded expanded clonotype changes.

A second PCR of about 6 to 12 cycles used a sample-barcoded 5' primer and a J-beta primer mix. TCRdb analysed the 5' RACE reads with MiXCR anew, one entry per CDR3 protein. The sample shows hundreds of thousands of distinct CDR3 sequences, roughly three fifths of them seen only once. The sample was blood. This TCR derives from a middle-aged man in good health.

The CDR3 DNA follows: TGTGCCAGCAGTGAATTCACAGGACTGGCCTATGGCTACACCTTC. Translation gives CASSEFTGLAYGYTF. The chain combines TRBV6-1 with TRBJ1-2; perhaps TRBD1 as D (5 bases). CDR1 is MNHNS, CDR2 SASEGT, per germline. The CDR3 has 15 amino acids. V was shortened by 2 bases and J by 4 bases, with 14 bases between the two germline ends.